Listed below are T cell receptor beta chains from one sample, sequenced in a study of shared T cell receptors in the human thymus. Profiling relied on immunoSEQ multiplex PCR, and the TCRdb table lists in-frame clones only, not all of them. The sample carries hundreds of thousands of clones, approximately 87% recorded once. The data also belong to a second study, concerning human thymus T cells.

The specimen sequenced was thymocytes. These receptors came from a boy under two years old with a congenital heart defect. Both conserved end residues are part of each CDR3. A D gene is named only where the DNA matches it firmly. Only some rows state a clone size, as once, few, many or a class for expanded clones.

CDR3nt: TGTGCCACCAATAGCGGGGGAACCTACAATGAGCAGTTCTTC
CDR3aa: CATNSGGTYNEQFF
j_gene: TRBJ2-1
d_gene: TRBD2
v_gene: TRBV28
abundance: NA

CDR3nt: TGTGCCAGCAGTGAGGGACTAGCGGGAGTAGGTGAGCAGTACTTC
CDR3aa: CASSEGLAGVGEQYF
j_gene: TRBJ2-7
d_gene: TRBD2
v_gene: TRBV28
abundance: NA

CDR3nt: TGTGCCAGCAGCTCCCGAAATCCGCGTCCTAGCGGGTCTGGGGAGCTGTTTTTT
CDR3aa: CASSSRNPRPSGSGELFF
j_gene: TRBJ2-2
d_gene: TRBD2
v_gene: TRBV5-4
abundance: NA

CDR3nt: TGTGCCAGCAGCTTGGATCCACCAAAGAGAGACGAGCAGTACTTC
CDR3aa: CASSLDPPKRDEQYF
j_gene: TRBJ2-7
d_gene: NA
v_gene: TRBV5-4
abundance: NA

CDR3nt: TGTGCCAGTAGTTTTCGAAGACAGGGCACTGAAGCTTTCTTT
CDR3aa: CASSFRRQGTEAFF
j_gene: TRBJ1-1
d_gene: TRBD1
v_gene: TRBV19
abundance: NA

CDR3nt: TGTGCCAGCAGTGAAAGGGGCAGGGAAAAAATGAACACTGAAGCTTTCTTT
CDR3aa: CASSERGREKMNTEAFF
j_gene: TRBJ1-1
d_gene: NA
v_gene: TRBV25-1
abundance: NA

CDR3nt: TGCAGCGTTGAGAGAGGCTACGAGCAGTACTTC
CDR3aa: CSVERGYEQYF
j_gene: TRBJ2-7
d_gene: NA
v_gene: TRBV29-1
abundance: NA

CDR3nt: TGTGCCAGCAGTGCCTGCTCGGGGAGGTTGTGCGAGCAGTACTTC
CDR3aa: CASSACSGRLCEQYF
j_gene: TRBJ2-7
d_gene: NA
v_gene: TRBV6-4
abundance: NA

CDR3nt: TGTGCCTTTTGGACAGGCGGCAATCAGCCCCAGCATTTT
CDR3aa: CAFWTGGNQPQHF
j_gene: TRBJ1-5
d_gene: TRBD1
v_gene: TRBV30
abundance: NA

CDR3nt: TGTGCCAGTAGTAACAAGACAGGGAGGTTGGGGGGCTACACCTTC
CDR3aa: CASSNKTGRLGGYTF
j_gene: TRBJ1-2
d_gene: TRBD1
v_gene: TRBV19
abundance: few

CDR3nt: TGTGCCAGCAGTTTGGGGGGAGGCGGAAGCGAGCAGTTCTTC
CDR3aa: CASSLGGGGSEQFF
j_gene: TRBJ2-1
d_gene: NA
v_gene: TRBV27
abundance: few

CDR3nt: TGCAGCGTTGAAGATACAGAGGGGGCATCATCCTCGCAGTACTTC
CDR3aa: CSVEDTEGASSSQYF
j_gene: TRBJ2-7
d_gene: TRBD1
v_gene: TRBV29-1
abundance: NA

CDR3nt: TGCGCCAGCAGCTCGGAGGGCCATAATTTATACAATGAGCAGTTCTTC
CDR3aa: CASSSEGHNLYNEQFF
j_gene: TRBJ2-1
d_gene: NA
v_gene: TRBV5-1
abundance: NA

CDR3nt: TGTGCCAGCAGCTCTCCGGGACTAGCTAAAGGTGAGCAGTTCTTC
CDR3aa: CASSSPGLAKGEQFF
j_gene: TRBJ2-1
d_gene: TRBD2
v_gene: TRBV7-9
abundance: once

CDR3nt: TGTGCCAGCAGCTTAGGACAGCCCTACGAGCAGTACTTC
CDR3aa: CASSLGQPYEQYF
j_gene: TRBJ2-7
d_gene: NA
v_gene: TRBV11-3
abundance: NA

CDR3nt: TGTGCCAGCAGCTTAGCCAACCGGAACAGGGGGCGGAGTGGCTACACCTTC
CDR3aa: CASSLANRNRGRSGYTF
j_gene: TRBJ1-2
d_gene: TRBD1
v_gene: TRBV7-2
abundance: NA

CDR3nt: TGTGCCAGCAGCTTAGTGATTCCAGGCCTTAGGTACAATGAGCAGTTCTTC
CDR3aa: CASSLVIPGLRYNEQFF
j_gene: TRBJ2-1
d_gene: NA
v_gene: TRBV11-3
abundance: NA

CDR3nt: TGTGCCAGCAGCTTCAGGACAGAACTGAACACTGAAGCTTTCTTT
CDR3aa: CASSFRTELNTEAFF
j_gene: TRBJ1-1
d_gene: NA
v_gene: TRBV7-9
abundance: NA

CDR3nt: TGTGCCAGCAGCACTACTAGCTCCTACAATGAGCAGTTCTTC
CDR3aa: CASSTTSSYNEQFF
j_gene: TRBJ2-1
d_gene: NA
v_gene: TRBV7-6
abundance: once

CDR3nt: TGTGCCAGCAGCCCTGAGGGAGAAGGCCGAAACACTGAAGCTTTCTTT
CDR3aa: CASSPEGEGRNTEAFF
j_gene: TRBJ1-1
d_gene: NA
v_gene: TRBV9
abundance: NA

CDR3nt: TGCAGCGTCGGAGGGGCCCGAACTGAAGCTTTCTTT
CDR3aa: CSVGGARTEAFF
j_gene: TRBJ1-1
d_gene: NA
v_gene: TRBV29-1
abundance: NA

CDR3nt: TGCGCCAGCAGCCCGGTACCGGACACGGACAATTCCCCCCTCCACTTT
CDR3aa: CASSPVPDTDNSPLHF
j_gene: TRBJ1-6
d_gene: NA
v_gene: TRBV5-1
abundance: few

CDR3nt: TGTGCCAGCAGTCCCGGGCCCGGGACAATATTAGGTGCCCAGCATTTT
CDR3aa: CASSPGPGTILGAQHF
j_gene: TRBJ1-5
d_gene: NA
v_gene: TRBV28
abundance: NA

CDR3nt: TGTGCCATCAGTGAGTTGCGGGGGGTGGAAGATACGCAGTATTTT
CDR3aa: CAISELRGVEDTQYF
j_gene: TRBJ2-3
d_gene: TRBD2
v_gene: TRBV10-3
abundance: NA

CDR3nt: TGTGCCTGGAGTAGCAGGGCCCCTTGGGGACTGTTTTTT
CDR3aa: CAWSSRAPWGLFF
j_gene: TRBJ1-4
d_gene: NA
v_gene: TRBV30
abundance: NA

CDR3nt: TGTGCCACCAGGACAGGGACGGGTGAGCAGTACTTC
CDR3aa: CATRTGTGEQYF
j_gene: TRBJ2-7
d_gene: TRBD1
v_gene: TRBV6-5
abundance: NA

CDR3nt: TGTGCCAGCAGTGACCATACCCCCCGGGGGAGCTCCTACAATGAGCAGTTCTTC
CDR3aa: CASSDHTPRGSSYNEQFF
j_gene: TRBJ2-1
d_gene: NA
v_gene: TRBV6-4
abundance: NA

CDR3nt: TGCGCCAGCAGCTTGGTAGTAGCTTCAAGCACAGATACGCAGTATTTT
CDR3aa: CASSLVVASSTDTQYF
j_gene: TRBJ2-3
d_gene: NA
v_gene: TRBV5-1
abundance: NA

CDR3nt: TGTGCCAGCAGGGGACAGGGGGATACCTACGAGCAGTACTTC
CDR3aa: CASRGQGDTYEQYF
j_gene: TRBJ2-7
d_gene: TRBD1
v_gene: TRBV7-9
abundance: once

CDR3nt: TGTGCTAGTGGTTTGCGGACTAGGGATACGCAGTATTTT
CDR3aa: CASGLRTRDTQYF
j_gene: TRBJ2-3
d_gene: TRBD2
v_gene: TRBV12-5
abundance: NA

CDR3nt: TGTGCCAGCAGCCCCGCCCGAGTGCGGGGGGGATACAATGAGCAGTTCTTC
CDR3aa: CASSPARVRGGYNEQFF
j_gene: TRBJ2-1
d_gene: TRBD2
v_gene: TRBV28
abundance: NA

CDR3nt: TGTGCCAGCAGCTCCAGGGTCGCCGAGCAGTACTTC
CDR3aa: CASSSRVAEQYF
j_gene: TRBJ2-7
d_gene: NA
v_gene: TRBV7-2
abundance: NA

CDR3nt: TGCGCCAGCAGCTTCACTAGCGGGACCTACGAGCAGTACTTC
CDR3aa: CASSFTSGTYEQYF
j_gene: TRBJ2-7
d_gene: TRBD2
v_gene: TRBV5-1
abundance: NA

CDR3nt: TGTGCCAGCAGCTGGGACAGTTATCCTAGCACAGATACGCAGTATTTT
CDR3aa: CASSWDSYPSTDTQYF
j_gene: TRBJ2-3
d_gene: TRBD1
v_gene: TRBV7-2
abundance: few

CDR3nt: TGTGCCAGCAGCCCCTCATCGCCCGAGGAAAAACTGTTTTTT
CDR3aa: CASSPSSPEEKLFF
j_gene: TRBJ1-4
d_gene: NA
v_gene: TRBV11-2
abundance: NA

CDR3nt: TGTGCCAGCAGCAAACGCGGGACTAGCGGATTCTACGAGCAGTACTTC
CDR3aa: CASSKRGTSGFYEQYF
j_gene: TRBJ2-7
d_gene: NA
v_gene: TRBV21-1
abundance: NA

CDR3nt: TGTGCTAGTGGTTTGTTGGGAGGCTCCTACGAGCAGTACTTC
CDR3aa: CASGLLGGSYEQYF
j_gene: TRBJ2-7
d_gene: NA
v_gene: TRBV12-5
abundance: NA

CDR3nt: TGTGCCAGCAGCTTAGGACCGGGACAGGGGGTCTTCTGCGAGCAGTACTTC
CDR3aa: CASSLGPGQGVFCEQYF
j_gene: TRBJ2-7
d_gene: TRBD1
v_gene: TRBV7-9
abundance: NA

CDR3nt: TGTGCCAGCAGTTACATCCGGGGGGGGGCCCAGTACTTC
CDR3aa: CASSYIRGGAQYF
j_gene: TRBJ2-5
d_gene: TRBD2
v_gene: TRBV28
abundance: NA

CDR3nt: TGTGCCTGGAGTGTAAGGGACAGGGGGCCAGACGAGCAGTACTTC
CDR3aa: CAWSVRDRGPDEQYF
j_gene: TRBJ2-7
d_gene: TRBD1
v_gene: TRBV30
abundance: NA

CDR3nt: TGTGCCAGCAGCCCCCGGGAGTCACTAGCGGGGGCCCACACCTACGAGCAGTACTTC
CDR3aa: CASSPRESLAGAHTYEQYF
j_gene: TRBJ2-7
d_gene: TRBD2
v_gene: TRBV7-6
abundance: NA

CDR3nt: TGTGCCAGCAGCCAAGACTTGGGAAGGGAGCGGAGGAGAGATACGCAGTATTTT
CDR3aa: CASSQDLGRERRRDTQYF
j_gene: TRBJ2-3
d_gene: NA
v_gene: TRBV4-2
abundance: NA

CDR3nt: TGTGCCAGCAGCTTACAGGGGGCGCATTCGGAACTGTTTTTT
CDR3aa: CASSLQGAHSELFF
j_gene: TRBJ1-4
d_gene: TRBD1
v_gene: TRBV5-6
abundance: NA

CDR3nt: TGTGCCAGCAGCTTTGCAGGGAATGGCTACACCTTC
CDR3aa: CASSFAGNGYTF
j_gene: TRBJ1-2
d_gene: NA
v_gene: TRBV5-8
abundance: NA

CDR3nt: TGTGCCATCAGTGAGCCCCCTTCGAGACAGGGGAATAATTCACCCCTCCACTTT
CDR3aa: CAISEPPSRQGNNSPLHF
j_gene: TRBJ1-6
d_gene: TRBD1
v_gene: TRBV10-3
abundance: once

CDR3nt: TGTGCCAGCAGACATGAACACGCCGGGGAGCTGTTTTTT
CDR3aa: CASRHEHAGELFF
j_gene: TRBJ2-2
d_gene: NA
v_gene: TRBV5-6
abundance: few

CDR3nt: TGTGCCAGCAGTCGGGGGACAGACCAAGAGACCCAGTACTTC
CDR3aa: CASSRGTDQETQYF
j_gene: TRBJ2-5
d_gene: NA
v_gene: TRBV14
abundance: NA

CDR3nt: TGTGCCAGCAGTCCTCCACAGGGTAGAGAGATCGGAGAGACCCAGTACTTC
CDR3aa: CASSPPQGREIGETQYF
j_gene: TRBJ2-5
d_gene: NA
v_gene: TRBV28
abundance: NA

CDR3nt: TGCGCCAGCAGCCCTTTACTGACAGGGATCCTCTCCTACAATGAGCAGTTCTTC
CDR3aa: CASSPLLTGILSYNEQFF
j_gene: TRBJ2-1
d_gene: TRBD1
v_gene: TRBV5-1
abundance: NA

CDR3nt: TGCAGCGTTGCCAGAATTAACACCGGGGAGCTGTTTTTT
CDR3aa: CSVARINTGELFF
j_gene: TRBJ2-2
d_gene: NA
v_gene: TRBV29-1
abundance: NA

CDR3nt: TGCGCCAGCAGCCCAGGGCAGGGCAATCAGCCCCAGCATTTT
CDR3aa: CASSPGQGNQPQHF
j_gene: TRBJ1-5
d_gene: NA
v_gene: TRBV4-3
abundance: NA

CDR3nt: TGTGCCAGCACGGGGACAGTTGGCTACACCTTC
CDR3aa: CASTGTVGYTF
j_gene: TRBJ1-2
d_gene: TRBD1
v_gene: TRBV6-1
abundance: NA

CDR3nt: TGTGCCAGCAGTGACCGTGGACAGTTTTACAATGAGCAGTTCTTC
CDR3aa: CASSDRGQFYNEQFF
j_gene: TRBJ2-1
d_gene: NA
v_gene: TRBV6-6
abundance: NA